This TCR beta chain was captured by sequencing in a study of cytomegalovirus exposure and HLA in healthy donors. As for this clone: Its target is unknown.

This CDR3 has 14 amino acids. General study points: The study flagged approximately 180 TCR beta chains as cytomegalovirus-associated. Some V segments, TRBV6-2 and TRBV6-3 among them, were indistinguishable and were therefore excluded.

Researchers ran the PCR with 60 Vbeta and 13 Jbeta primers. Repertoires were generated with immunoSEQ multiplex PCR, while TCRdb's copy carries only in-frame clones and drops some. The sample has 90,000 to 120,000 clones; roughly 80% are singletons. This rearrangement joins TRBV7-5 to TRBJ2-5; the table's D call TRBD2 went unverified against the DNA. TRBV7-5 is deemed a pseudogene. This receptor was taken from a man younger than 40 in good health and CMV-seropositive. Sequenced material: PBMCs. The CDR3 DNA reads as TGTGTCAGATCGCCCGGGGGGATGCAAGAGACCCAGTACTTC. The encoded protein is CVRSPGGMQETQYF.